The 5 T cell receptor beta chains in this list originate from one sample, sequenced in a study of blood T cell repertoires in COVID-19. Measured with immunoSEQ multiplex PCR; TCRdb has only the in-frame clones, and not every one. The sample has fewer than 400,000 clones, 75% to 90% seen once. The material sequenced was peripheral blood. The origin of the receptors is a woman under 30 with acute or convalescent COVID-19.

The chain recombines TRBV9 with TRBJ2-3; D unclear. The germline V and J ends were trimmed by 5 bases and 6 bases, with 13 bases remaining between them. CDR1 SGDLS and CDR2 YYNGEE come from the germline V gene. The CDR3 length is 13 residues. DNA for the CDR3: TGTGCCAGCAGGTCCCAACCCGGGGATACGCAGTATTTT. It codes for CASRSQPGDTQYF.

The chain uses TRBV6-2 or TRBV6-3 and TRBJ1-1; no clear D. The CDR3 covers 17 residues. Germline V lookup: CDR1 MNHEY, CDR2 SVGEGT. Trimming cost V 0 bases and J 2 bases, with 16 bases left between them. The CDR3 DNA reads as TGTGCCAGCAGTTACTCTCGAACAGACAACCTAAACACTGAAGCTTTCTTT. Protein sequence: CASSYSRTDNLNTEAFF.

This chain connects TRBV11-2 to TRBJ2-1, with 8 bases matching TRBD1. J was trimmed by 6 bases and V by 5 bases; bases with no gene match: 9. CDR1 is SGHAT and CDR2 is FQNNGV in the germline V gene. There are 15 residues in the CDR3. The CDR3 is CASSTRRDRSNEQFF. The DNA of the CDR3 is TGTGCCAGCAGCACGCGGAGGGACAGGAGCAATGAGCAGTTCTTC.

This chain uses TRBV24-1 with TRBJ1-5; 10 nucleotides agree with TRBD1. Germline-derived CDR1 and CDR2 are KGHDR and SFDVKD. The CDR3 has 19 amino acids. The V gene end was trimmed by 4 bases and the J gene end by 1 base; junction bases not matched to a gene: 12. The CDR3 protein is CATSEGAGQGYLSNQPQHF. The CDR3 coding sequence is TGTGCCACCAGTGAGGGGGCGGGACAGGGGTATCTGAGCAATCAGCCCCAGCATTTT.

DNA for the CDR3: TGTGCCAGCAGCCAAGATCTTACAGTGAACACTGAAGCTTTCTTT. This encodes CASSQDLTVNTEAFF. The J gene is TRBJ1-1, the V gene TRBV3-1 (or the pseudogene TRBV3-2); the D is unclear. Germline-derived CDR1 and CDR2 are LGHDT and YNNKEL (reference sequence). The length of the CDR3 is 15 residues. Trimming shortened V by 0 bases and J by 0 bases, and 8 bases separated the two germline ends.